This entry features one TCR beta chain sequence. No antigen is known for it. This entry comes from a study of T-cell memory formation after mild COVID-19. Turning to the study itself: The TCR clusters were mostly specific to one donor.

Constant-segment primers were used for 5'RACE, and the resulting TCR alpha and TCR beta cDNA libraries carried sample barcodes and UMIs. TCRdb passed the 5' RACE reads through MiXCR, listing each CDR3 protein once. The data show roughly 350,000 distinct CDR3 sequences, roughly 13% seen once. CDR1 MNHEY and CDR2 SVGAGI come from the germline V gene. This CDR3 has 15 amino acids. Trimming left V 2 bases short and J 7 bases short, with 16 bases between. Whole-study findings and limits: From day 15 to 85, contracting clones were balanced between CD4 and CD8, whereas later expanders leaned toward CD4+. Mostly located in CM and EM were contracting CD4+ clones, with contracting CD8+ clones located in EMRA.

The V and J genes are TRBV6-5 and TRBJ2-3; weak D call: TRBD2 (6 bases). The receptor was isolated from a man younger than 30 who had mild COVID-19 (a few samples of this study predate the infection). Cell type and time point are not known. The sequencing input was PBMCs or a T cell subset sorted from them (not recorded which). As DNA, the CDR3 is TGTGCCAGCAGTTACCCCGACGGGGGAGGCTATACGCAGTATTTT. Protein sequence: CASSYPDGGGYTQYF.